Sequencing of this T cell receptor beta chain was carried out in a study of T cells in Graves' hyperthyroidism and ophthalmopathy. Authors of the study amplified TCR beta CDR3 regions from RNA transcripts. Primed by the HTBI set, a first-round RT-PCR was run on the TCR CDR3. TCRdb itself ran the multiplex PCR reads through MiXCR, one entry per CDR3 protein. The sample shows about 510,000 distinct CDR3 sequences, about 45% of them seen only once. Germline V gene sequence: CDR1 SGHTA, CDR2 FQGNSA. V shed 5 bases and J shed 8 bases, with 15 bases lying between them. This CDR3 comprises 13 residues. This clonotype originated in an adult woman with Graves' disease, either hyperthyroidism or ophthalmopathy (not recorded which). The genes are TRBV7-2 and TRBJ1-2; D is possibly TRBD1 (5 bases). Sequencing used peripheral blood or thyroid tissue (not recorded which). The CDR3 reads CASSTHEDTGYTF. CDR3 coding DNA: TGTGCCAGCAGCACGCACGAGGACACGGGCTACACCTTC.